A single sample gave rise to the 15 T cell receptor beta chains below, sequenced in a study of regulatory T cells in long-lasting Graves disease. Time point reported: newly diagnosed GD, antithyroid drugs for less than 3 months. The TCR library was made from RNA extracted from PBMCs. Building the TCR beta libraries relied on iRepertoire HTBI primers, and CDR3 regions underwent Arm-PCR. TCRdb independently ran MiXCR on the multiplex PCR reads; one entry per CDR3 protein. The sample gives 530,000 or so distinct CDR3 sequences, 13% of which show up once; about 9.1% is in the top ten. This sample also belongs to another study, concerning T cells in Graves' hyperthyroidism and ophthalmopathy.

Source: peripheral blood mononuclear cells (PBMCs), taken at new diagnosis, from a patient treated with antithyroid drugs. Every receptor here comes from a man aged 25 to 40 with Graves disease.

This clonotype was observed at least ten times. The chain uses TRBV5-1 and TRBJ2-3, with TRBD2 matching over 8 bases. The J segment lost 4 bases and the V segment lost 3 bases, leaving 7 bases of the junction unmatched. This CDR3 contains 15 residues. Germline lookup yields CDR1 SGHRS and CDR2 YFSETQ. CDR3 residues: CASSSSGSMADTQYF. For the CDR3, the DNA is TGCGCCAGCAGCTCCAGCGGGAGTATGGCAGATACGCAGTATTTT.

The rearrangement links TRBV14 to TRBJ2-1; no clear D gene. The length of the CDR3 is 14 residues. The germline V and J ends were trimmed by 4 bases and 0 bases, with 7 bases remaining between them. Per germline, CDR1 SGHDN and CDR2 FVKESK. CDR3 amino acids: CASSLGYSYNEQFF. Here the CDR3 DNA reads TGTGCCAGCAGCCTTGGGTACTCCTACAATGAGCAGTTCTTC.

This clonotype showed up many times. V and J are TRBV20-1 and TRBJ2-5, with a tentative D call TRBD2 (6 bases). Trimming took off 1 base at V and 4 bases at J, with 19 bases between the two ends. Germline CDR1 is DFQATT and CDR2 is SNEGSKA (reference sequence). The CDR3 extends over 16 amino acids. CDR3 coding DNA: TGCAGTGCTAGAGGGGGTCCCCGGGGGAGGATAGAGACCCAGTACTTC. This sequence encodes CSARGGPRGRIETQYF.

The chain has TRBV10-3 and TRBJ1-2, with D unresolved. Trimming left V 10 bases short and J 8 bases short, with 11 bases between. Germline loops: CDR1 ENHRY, CDR2 SYGVKD. The CDR3 sequence is 10 residues long. CDR3 amino acids: CATWNRGYTF. The CDR3 region has the DNA TGTGCCACCTGGAACCGGGGCTACACCTTC.

In its sample, this clonotype was seen many times. This chain links TRBV12-3 or TRBV12-4 with TRBJ1-5; TRBD1 is a possible D gene (6 bases). Trimming removed 3 bases at V and 3 bases at J, with 9 bases between. CDR3 size: 14 residues. CDR3 coding DNA: TGTGCCAGCAGTTTCCCAGGGGCCAATCAGCCCCAGCATTTT. Protein sequence: CASSFPGANQPQHF.

V gene TRBV10-2 combines with J gene TRBJ2-3; 14 nucleotides match TRBD2. Germline V gene data show CDR1 as WSHSY and CDR2 as SAAADI. The CDR3 extends over 16 amino acids. With 4 bases clipped from V and 6 bases from J, the junction kept 6 bases outside the gene matches. DNA of the CDR3: TGCGCCAGCAGTGGACTAGCGGGAGGGCCTAACGATACGCAGTATTTT. Translation gives CASSGLAGGPNDTQYF.

This clonotype was counted at least ten times. This chain links TRBV6-1 with TRBJ1-6; possibly TRBD1 for D (6 bases). Trimming stripped 7 bases from V and 10 bases from J, with 17 bases between. Per germline, CDR1 MNHNS and CDR2 SASEGT. The CDR3 has 14 amino acids. The CDR3 spells CASNRGQANSPLHF. CDR3 DNA sequence: TGTGCCAGCAACCGGGGACAAGCCAACTCACCCCTCCACTTT.

This clonotype was observed many times. The chain is built from TRBV10-3 and TRBJ1-5; D gene uncertain. Germline CDR1 is ENHRY and CDR2 is SYGVKD. The CDR3 extends over 13 amino acids. V lost 2 bases and J lost 5, with 7 bases in between. The CDR3, as DNA: TGTGCCATCAGTGAGGAAGCAGATCAGCCCCAGCATTTT. This codes for CAISEEADQPQHF.

This clonotype was seen a handful of times. The V and J genes are TRBV5-1 and TRBJ1-2; 9 nucleotides line up with TRBD1. V was pared by 4 bases and J by 6 bases, with 7 bases of the junction left unmatched. CDR1 and CDR2 from the germline V gene are SGHRS and YFSETQ. CDR3 length: 14 residues. DNA of the CDR3: TGCGCCAGCAGCGCAACCGGGACAGGGAATGGCTACACCTTC. Translated: CASSATGTGNGYTF.

This clonotype was picked up many times. This chain connects TRBV6-1 to TRBJ2-7, with a tentative D call TRBD2 (5 bases). Germline CDR1 reads MNHNS; CDR2 reads SASEGT. The V end lost 6 bases, the J end lost 2 bases, and 11 bases lay between the germline ends. This CDR3 region has 13 residues. The CDR3 region has the DNA TGTGCCAGCAGCGCCGGACTGACCTACGAGCAGTACTTC. Its translation: CASSAGLTYEQYF.

The count of this clonotype is one. At one end the junction does not follow the germline gene, possibly because of a read error. The V call is TRBV3-1, the J call TRBJ2-1, with unresolved D. This CDR3 contains 14 residues. Germline CDR1 LGHDT, CDR2 YNNKEL (reference sequence). Written as DNA, the CDR3 is TGTGCCGGCAGCCTCAGCGACTCCTACAATGAGCAGTTCTTC. As protein: CAGSLSDSYNEQFF.

Many counts were recorded for this clonotype. The CDR3 nucleotides read TGTGCCAGCAGTTGGGATCACAGCTATGGCTACACCTTC. Protein sequence: CASSWDHSYGYTF. The V call is TRBV6-2 or TRBV6-3, the J call TRBJ1-2; D gene ambiguous. This CDR3 region has 13 residues. Germline V gene lookup returns CDR1 MNHEY and CDR2 SVGEGT. V was shortened by 4 bases and J by 4 bases, with 10 bases between the two germline ends.

This clonotype was seen a handful of times. The chain carries TRBV10-2 and TRBJ2-3, with D unclear. This CDR3 has 14 residues. The germline V gene encodes CDR1 WSHSY and CDR2 SAAADI. Trimming left V 3 bases short and J 4 bases short, with 11 bases between. The CDR3 sequence is CASSDMQGADTQYF. Written as DNA, the CDR3 is TGCGCCAGCAGTGACATGCAAGGCGCAGATACGCAGTATTTT.

V and J are TRBV5-6 and TRBJ1-1; 8 positions agree with TRBD1. After removal of 0 bases from V and 4 bases from J, the junction contained 2 bases not matched to a gene. The CDR3 has 14 amino acids. Germline CDR1 and CDR2: SGHDT and YYEEEE. CDR3 sequence (DNA): TGTGCCAGCAGCTTGGACAGGGGGGCCACTGAAGCTTTCTTT. Translating it yields CASSLDRGATEAFF.

This clonotype was found once. The chain combines TRBV6-2 or TRBV6-3 with TRBJ1-2; 7 bases line up with TRBD1. This CDR3 is built from 14 residues. Germline V gene lookup returns CDR1 MNHEY and CDR2 SVGEGT. V gave up 6 bases and J gave up 3 bases; unmatched junction bases: 7. Written as DNA, the CDR3 is TGTGCCAGCAGGAACACCGGGACAGACTATGGCTACACCTTC. Amino acid sequence: CASRNTGTDYGYTF.